This T cell receptor (beta chain) appears in the sequencing data of a study of blood T cell repertoires in COVID-19. The wider study: Acute and convalescent COVID-19 specimens originated in the United States, Italy and Spain. From T cells, B-cell-depleted T cells, or PBMCs came the material, which was cDNA or gDNA.

The CDR3 loop spans 11 amino acids. Trimming cost V 2 bases and J 14 bases; bases outside gene matches: 3. The V gene's germline CDR1 is MRHNA and CDR2 SNTAGT. How the authors handled the data: Amplification of reference gene primers provided the estimated nucleated cell counts. The data were produced by immunoSEQ multiplex PCR, yet TCRdb's version contains in-frame clones alone and is incomplete. V and J calls and clone size are given by that table; D and trimming were obtained from the DNA. Among hundreds of thousands of clones listed, 86% were seen once. The source material was peripheral blood. The chain recombines TRBV6-4 with TRBJ1-2; 9 bases map to TRBD1. This clonotype was sampled from a woman in her twenties or thirties with active or convalescent COVID-19. The CDR3 region is CASSDGTGTTF. In DNA form, the CDR3 reads TGTGCCAGCAGTGACGGGACAGGGACAACCTTC.